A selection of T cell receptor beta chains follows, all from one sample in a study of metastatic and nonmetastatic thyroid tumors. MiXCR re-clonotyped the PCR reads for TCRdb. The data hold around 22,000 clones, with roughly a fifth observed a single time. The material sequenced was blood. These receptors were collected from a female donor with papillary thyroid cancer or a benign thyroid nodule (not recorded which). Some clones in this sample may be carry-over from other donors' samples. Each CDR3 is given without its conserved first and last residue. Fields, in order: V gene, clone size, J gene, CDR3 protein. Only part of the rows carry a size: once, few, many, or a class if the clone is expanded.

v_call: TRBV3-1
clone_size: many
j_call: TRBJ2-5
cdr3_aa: ASSQGPQVGTQY

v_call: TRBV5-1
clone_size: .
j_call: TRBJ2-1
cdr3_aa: ASSWEVGLANYIEQF

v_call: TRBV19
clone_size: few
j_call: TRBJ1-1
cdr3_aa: ASSITRAALPEAF

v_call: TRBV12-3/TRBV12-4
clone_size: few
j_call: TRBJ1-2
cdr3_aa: ASTRYRYDYGYT

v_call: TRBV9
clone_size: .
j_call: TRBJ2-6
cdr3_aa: ASSVTLGANVLT

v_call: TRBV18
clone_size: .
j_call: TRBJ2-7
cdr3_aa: ACSLQFEQY

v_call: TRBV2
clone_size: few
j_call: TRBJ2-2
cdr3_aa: ASQRVPTGELF

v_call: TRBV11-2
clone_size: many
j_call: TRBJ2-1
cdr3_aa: ASSLDIKNEQF

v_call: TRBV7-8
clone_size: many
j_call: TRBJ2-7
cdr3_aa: ASSEGPTPYEQY

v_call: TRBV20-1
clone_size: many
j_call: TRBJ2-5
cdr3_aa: SGHSEGKQETQY

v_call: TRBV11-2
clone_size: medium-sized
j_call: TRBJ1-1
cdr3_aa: ASSLDLKVEAF

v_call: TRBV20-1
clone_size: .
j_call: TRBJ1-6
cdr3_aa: SDRNRGSGNSPLH

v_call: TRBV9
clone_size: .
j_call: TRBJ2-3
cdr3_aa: ASSAGVTDTQY